This TCR beta chain comes out of a study of metastatic and nonmetastatic thyroid tumors. Findings and limits, study-wide: When malignant thyroid tumors were compared with benign nodules, TCR beta diversity was reportedly significantly higher in the malignant tumors. This held in both blood and tumor samples.

Per the authors' pipeline: Variation in CDR3 across clinicopathological groups served as the basis for constructing a distant-metastasis classifier in papillary thyroid cancer. Through MiXCR, TCRdb re-clonotyped the PCR reads. What appears here as the V and J calls and clone size reflects TCRdb's work, not the paper's. Of some 20,000 clones in the sample, about a third were seen once. About this clone: What it binds is unknown.

This CDR3 is built from 15 residues. Germline loops: CDR1 SGHRS, CDR2 YFSETQ. The junction had 10 bases not matched to a gene; V was cut back by 3 bases and J by 4 bases. Before thyroid surgery, none of the patients had received any treatment. Input material: tumor tissue. V is TRBV5-1 and J is TRBJ2-7; 7 positions agree with TRBD2. This receptor was taken from a female donor with papillary thyroid cancer or a benign thyroid nodule (not recorded which). Some clones in this sample may be carry-over from other donors' samples. CDR3 coding DNA: TGCGCCAGCAGCTCCTTTCTGGCGGGGGTATACGAGCAGTACTTC. The encoded protein is CASSSFLAGVYEQYF.